The 2 T cell receptor beta chains listed next were all sequenced from one sample in a study of blood T cell repertoires in COVID-19. Profiled with immunoSEQ multiplex PCR; TCRdb holds only in-frame clones, not every one. Of about 300,000 clones detected, around nine tenths appear once; the ten largest clones hold around 1.9%. Sequencing was carried out using peripheral blood. The receptors stem from a woman in her thirties with COVID-19, enrolled during active disease.

The chain joins TRBV2 to TRBJ2-1, with D tentatively TRBD2 (5 bases). Trimming pared 3 bases from V and 0 bases from J, leaving 9 bases between. The CDR3 spans 15 residues. The germline CDR1 and CDR2 sequences are SNHLY and FYNNEI. CDR3 sequence (DNA): TGTGCCAGCAGTGACGAGGGTAGCTCCTACAATGAGCAGTTCTTC. It yields the protein CASSDEGSSYNEQFF.

The rearrangement uses TRBV18 and TRBJ2-5; 11 nucleotides match TRBD2. Germline V gene data show CDR1 as KGHSH and CDR2 as LQKENI. After removal of 2 bases from V and 5 bases from J, the junction contained 10 bases not matched to a gene. CDR3 length: 17 amino acids. The CDR3 nucleotides read TGTGCCAGCTCACCAAAACTAGCGGGGGATTCAGGGGAGACCCAGTACTTC. Its translation: CASSPKLAGDSGETQYF. The full variable domain, in which reference TRBV18 and TRBJ2-5 provide the parts outside the CDR3, is NAGVMQNPRHLVRRRGQEARLRCSPMKGHSHVYWYRQLPEEGLKFMVYLQKENIIDESGMPKERFSAEFPKEGPSILRIQQVVRGDSAAYFCASSPKLAGDSGETQYFGPGTRLLVL.